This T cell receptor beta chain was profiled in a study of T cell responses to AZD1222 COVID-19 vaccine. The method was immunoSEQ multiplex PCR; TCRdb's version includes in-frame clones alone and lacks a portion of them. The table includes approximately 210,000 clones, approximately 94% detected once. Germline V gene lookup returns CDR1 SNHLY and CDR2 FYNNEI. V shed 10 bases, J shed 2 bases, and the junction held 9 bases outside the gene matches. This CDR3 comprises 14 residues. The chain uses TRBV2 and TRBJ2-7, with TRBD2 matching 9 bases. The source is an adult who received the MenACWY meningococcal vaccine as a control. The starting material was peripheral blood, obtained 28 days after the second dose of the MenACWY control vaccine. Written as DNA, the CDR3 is TGTGCCATCGATAGCGGGAGTTCCCCCTACGAGCAGTACTTC. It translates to CAIDSGSSPYEQYF. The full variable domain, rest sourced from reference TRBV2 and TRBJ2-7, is EPEVTQTPSHQVTQMGQEVILRCVPISNHLYFYWYRQILGQKVEFLVSFYNNEISEKSEIFDDQFSVERPDGSNFTLKIRSTKLEDSAMYFCAIDSGSSPYEQYFGPGTRLTVT.